The 23 T cell receptor beta chains in this list originate from one sample, sequenced in a study of vaccination effects on CD4 cells after COVID-19. The method was immunoSEQ multiplex PCR; TCRdb's version includes in-frame clones alone and lacks a portion of them. The data show roughly 51,000 clones, around 80% seen once. CD4+ T cells were isolated after around ten days of culture. SARS-CoV-2 infected the person between March and December 2020, as confirmed by PCR. Vaccine administered to participants consisted of two doses of either BNT162b2 or mRNA-1273. Their antigens are not known. The starting material was CD4+ T cells from PBMCs cultured without peptide, obtained after COVID-19 vaccination. These receptors were obtained from a human donor who had a prior SARS-CoV-2 infection.

The CDR3 protein is CASSSGTGLNYGYTF. The CDR3 nucleotides are TGTGCCAGCAGCTCCGGGACAGGGCTAAACTATGGCTACACCTTC. This chain uses TRBV5-4 with TRBJ1-2; 9 positions agree with TRBD1. This CDR3 has 15 residues. V shed 3 bases, J shed 2 bases, and the junction held 5 bases outside the gene matches. The germline CDR1 and CDR2 sequences are SGHNT and YYREEE (reference sequence).

This clone showed up just once. The rearrangement joins TRBV6-1 to TRBJ1-5, with unresolved D. The CDR3 covers 15 residues. Deletions cut 2 bases from V and 2 bases from J, with 10 bases between. Germline V CDR1 and CDR2: MNHNS, SASEGT. The CDR3 loop is CASSELVNRNQPQHF. CDR3 sequence (DNA): TGTGCCAGCAGTGAACTGGTGAACCGCAATCAGCCCCAGCATTTT.

This clone was found once. The chain employs TRBV6-6 and TRBJ2-3; possible D gene TRBD2, 5 bases. The germline V gene encodes CDR1 MNHNY and CDR2 SVGAGI (reference sequence). There are 15 residues in the CDR3. The V end lost 2 bases, the J end lost 6 bases, and 15 bases lay between the germline ends. The CDR3 DNA follows: TGTGCCAGCAGTTACCAACGGAGGCATCTGGATACGCAGTATTTT. Amino acid sequence: CASSYQRRHLDTQYF.

This clone was seen more than once but under ten times. The J gene is TRBJ1-2, the V gene TRBV4-1; the D is unclear. V lost 0 bases to trimming and J lost 4 bases, with 15 bases between them. The CDR3 totals 16 residues. Germline CDR1 reads MGHRA; CDR2 reads YSYEKL. CDR3 sequence (DNA): TGCGCCAGCAGCCAAGAGGATCAGGACGGTCGCTATGGCTACACCTTC. Protein product: CASSQEDQDGRYGYTF.

A remark on this clone: A read error may account for a junction end that differs from germline. V gene TRBV11-3 combines with J gene TRBJ2-1; 7 nucleotides align to TRBD2. The germline V gene encodes CDR1 SGHNT and CDR2 YENEEA. The CDR3 extends over 15 amino acids. As DNA, the CDR3 is TGTGCCAGCAGCTTCACCGGGACTACCTACGATGAGCAGTTCTTC. Its translation: CASSFTGTTYDEQFF.

The chain combines TRBV15 with TRBJ2-5; perhaps TRBD1 as D (5 bases). The V end was cut by 6 bases, the J end by 0 bases, with 8 bases between. Per the germline V gene, CDR1 is LNHNV and CDR2 is YYDKDF (reference sequence). This CDR3 comprises 13 residues. CDR3 nucleotides: TGTGCCACCAGAACAGGCTACCAAGAGACCCAGTACTTC. The encoded protein is CATRTGYQETQYF.

The chain employs TRBV9 and TRBJ2-1; 7 nucleotides agree with TRBD1. V trimming: 4 bases; J trimming: 4 bases; junction bases outside the gene matches: 5. The germline V gene encodes CDR1 SGDLS and CDR2 YYNGEE. This CDR3 has 14 amino acids. The CDR3 is CASSPGTDYNEQFF. CDR3 sequence (DNA): TGTGCCAGCAGCCCAGGGACAGATTACAATGAGCAGTTCTTC. Based on the CDR3 plus reference TRBV9 and TRBJ2-1, the full variable domain is DSGVTQTPKHLITATGQRVTLRCSPRSGDLSVYWYQQSLDQGLQFLIQYYNGEERAKGNILERFSAQQFPDLHSELNLSSLELGDSALYFCASSPGTDYNEQFFGPGTRLTVL.

The V and J genes are TRBV5-1 and TRBJ2-3; D is tentatively TRBD1 or TRBD2 (5 bases each). CDR1 and CDR2 (germline): SGHRS, YFSETQ. The CDR3 has 12 residues. Trimming shortened V by 4 bases and J by 4 bases, and 7 bases separated the two germline ends. The CDR3 is CASSRGADTQYF. The CDR3 DNA reads as TGCGCCAGCAGCAGGGGAGCAGATACGCAGTATTTT.

The V gene is TRBV25-1, the J gene TRBJ2-7, with a possible D match to TRBD1 (5 bases). The germline gives CDR1 MGHDK, CDR2 SYGVNS. V lost 5 bases and J 2 bases, leaving 13 bases between the germline ends. The CDR3 is 14 residues long. CDR3 in DNA: TGTGCCAGCAGTCGAGGCCAGGGAACCTACGAGCAGTACTTC. It translates to CASSRGQGTYEQYF.

This clone was seen a handful of times. The gene calls are TRBV10-3 and TRBJ2-7; possibly TRBD2 for D (5 bases). Trimming cost V 6 bases and J 2 bases, with 17 bases left between them. Germline CDR1 reads ENHRY; CDR2 reads SYGVKD. The CDR3 contains 15 residues. The CDR3 loop is CAISALRPEAYEQYF. The CDR3 nucleotides read TGTGCCATCAGCGCCTTAAGACCGGAGGCCTACGAGCAGTACTTC.

This clone has only a few counts. The V call is TRBV13, the J call TRBJ1-1; a weak D match, TRBD1 (5 bases). Trimming left V 2 bases short and J 3 bases short, with 13 bases between. Germline-derived CDR1 and CDR2 are PRHDT and FYEKMQ (reference sequence). This CDR3 is 15 amino acids long. The CDR3 region is CASSLKFWGDTEAFF. The DNA for the CDR3 is TGTGCCAGCAGCTTAAAGTTTTGGGGGGACACTGAAGCTTTCTTT.

This clone was counted between two and nine times. V usage is TRBV2 and J usage is TRBJ2-3; D is perhaps TRBD2 (6 bases). Germline CDR1 and CDR2: SNHLY and FYNNEI. The CDR3 loop spans 14 amino acids. V was cut by 4 bases and J by 4 bases, with 12 bases left in between. The CDR3 region has the DNA TGTGCCAGCAGTGCTGAGCGGGTCCCAGATACGCAGTATTTT. It yields the protein CASSAERVPDTQYF. Filled out from reference TRBV2 and TRBJ2-3, the complete variable domain reads EPEVTQTPSHQVTQMGQEVILRCVPISNHLYFYWYRQILGQKVEFLVSFYNNEISEKSEIFDDQFSVERPDGSNFTLKIRSTKLEDSAMYFCASSAERVPDTQYFGPGTRLTVL.

This clone was counted between two and nine times. The rearrangement joins TRBV28 to TRBJ2-1; 9 bases are a match to TRBD1. The CDR3 contains 15 residues. The V gene end was trimmed by 0 bases and the J gene end by 5 bases; junction bases not matched to a gene: 2. Per germline, CDR1 MDHEN and CDR2 SYDVKM. CDR3 sequence reads: CASSLWRTGDNEQFF. The CDR3 DNA follows: TGTGCCAGCAGTTTATGGAGGACAGGGGACAATGAGCAGTTCTTC.

This clone was detected a few times. The chain has TRBV11-3 and TRBJ2-1; D is unclear. Germline lookup yields CDR1 SGHNT and CDR2 YENEEA. The CDR3 contains 13 residues. The V and J ends lost 3 bases and 12 bases respectively, with 15 bases between them. The CDR3 here is CASSLGLAPLQFF. The CDR3 region has the DNA TGTGCCAGCAGCTTGGGTCTGGCCCCTCTGCAGTTCTTC.

The chain joins TRBV13 to TRBJ2-1; 9 bases fit TRBD1. Germline CDR1 reads PRHDT; CDR2 reads FYEKMQ (reference sequence). V shed 5 bases, J shed 4 bases, and the junction held 6 bases outside the gene matches. This CDR3 is 15 amino acids long. Here the CDR3 reads CASSDRDRAYNEQFF. Written as DNA, the CDR3 is TGTGCCAGCAGCGACCGGGACAGGGCTTACAATGAGCAGTTCTTC.

There are a few counts of this clone. The genes are TRBV7-2 and TRBJ2-3, with 7 bases matching TRBD1. Per germline, CDR1 SGHTA and CDR2 FQGNSA. After removal of 3 bases from V and 2 bases from J, the junction contained 2 bases not matched to a gene. The CDR3 extends over 14 amino acids. CDR3 sequence (DNA): TGTGCCAGCAGCTTGACAGGGACCACAGATACGCAGTATTTT. It specifies CASSLTGTTDTQYF.

The gene calls are TRBV18 and TRBJ2-2; D gene ambiguous. This CDR3 has 17 residues. The germline V gene encodes CDR1 KGHSH and CDR2 LQKENI. Deletions cut 6 bases from V and 3 bases from J, with 20 bases between. The CDR3 DNA sequence: TGTGCCAGCTCTCCTCGATACCTGGACGCTTACACCGGGGAGCTGTTTTTT. This translates into CASSPRYLDAYTGELFF.

The rearrangement links TRBV7-9 to TRBJ1-2, with D uncertain. Germline loops: CDR1 SEHNR, CDR2 FQNEAQ (reference sequence). V was shortened by 1 base and J by 2 bases, with 8 bases between the two germline ends. The CDR3 loop spans 14 amino acids. The CDR3 region is CASSLEGGNYGYTF. The CDR3 DNA follows: TGTGCCAGCAGCTTAGAAGGCGGGAACTATGGCTACACCTTC.

The chain recombines TRBV7-9 with TRBJ1-2; no reliable D call. This CDR3 is built from 12 residues. V was shortened by 0 bases and J by 2 bases, with 1 base between the two germline ends. The germline CDR1 and CDR2 sequences are SEHNR and FQNEAQ (reference sequence). For the CDR3, the DNA is TGTGCCAGCAGCTTAGCGAACTATGGCTACACCTTC. It translates to CASSLANYGYTF.

The rearrangement joins TRBV7-2 to TRBJ2-5, with 8 bases aligning to TRBD1. V lost 6 bases and J lost 4; bases outside the gene matches: 7. Per the germline V gene, CDR1 is SGHTA and CDR2 is FQGNSA. This CDR3 comprises 14 residues. The CDR3 bases are TGTGCCAGCAGTGTACAGGGGGTTGGAGAGACCCAGTACTTC. This encodes CASSVQGVGETQYF.

CDR3: CASSTGLRIMEKNTEAFF. The CDR3 DNA is TGTGCCAGTAGTACCGGACTGAGGATAATGGAAAAGAACACTGAAGCTTTCTTT. This rearrangement joins TRBV19 to TRBJ1-1; D remains ambiguous. From germline, CDR1 is LNHDA and CDR2 SQIVND (reference sequence). This CDR3 has 18 amino acids. Trimming left V 4 bases short and J 1 base short, with 22 bases between.

This clone was seen a few times. The chain couples TRBV29-1 to TRBJ2-7; D may be TRBD1 (5 bases). Trimming left V 4 bases short and J 5 bases short, with 9 bases between. The germline V gene has CDR1 SQVTM and CDR2 ANQGSEA. The CDR3 length is 11 residues. This chain's CDR3 is CSVGQGDEQYF. CDR3 DNA sequence: TGCAGCGTTGGGCAGGGCGACGAGCAGTACTTC.

This sequence joins TRBV7-2 and TRBJ2-7; a weak D match, TRBD2 (6 bases). Trimming shortened V by 1 base and J by 6 bases, and 13 bases separated the two germline ends. CDR1 is SGHTA and CDR2 is FQGNSA in the germline V gene. The CDR3 has 14 amino acids. CDR3 bases: TGTGCCAGCAGCTTAGGCCCGGTGGAGGGCGAGCAGTACTTC. Protein product: CASSLGPVEGEQYF.